Shown below are 29 T cell receptor beta chains from a single sample sequenced in a study of T cell changes during pregnancy in multiple sclerosis. Measured with immunoSEQ multiplex PCR; TCRdb has only the in-frame clones, and not every one. The sample shows under 90,000 clones, about 90% of them seen only once. The sample in question was peripheral blood, obtained in the second trimester of pregnancy. The source is a female donor in good health, enrolled as a control in a pregnancy study.

This chain uses TRBV4-3 with TRBJ2-3; 10 nucleotides align to TRBD1. Germline V lookup: CDR1 LGHNA, CDR2 YSLEER. The CDR3 contains 14 residues. V shed 5 bases, J shed 3 bases, and the junction held 2 bases outside the gene matches. The CDR3 spells CASSTGQGTDTQYF. The CDR3 nucleotides read TGCGCCAGCAGCACGGGACAGGGGACAGATACGCAGTATTTT.

The chain uses TRBV7-6 and TRBJ2-7; 8 bases align to TRBD2. V was clipped by 5 bases and J by 3 bases; unmatched bases: 3. In germline, CDR1 is SGHVS, CDR2 FNYEAQ. The CDR3 has 13 residues. CDR3 sequence (DNA): TGTGCCAGCAGCAGCGGGAGTAGCTACGAGCAGTACTTC. Encoded protein: CASSSGSSYEQYF.

The gene calls are TRBV5-6 and TRBJ2-7; 8 nucleotides agree with TRBD2. This CDR3 comprises 15 residues. After removal of 4 bases from V and 4 bases from J, the junction contained 10 bases not matched to a gene. From germline, CDR1 is SGHDT and CDR2 YYEEEE. The CDR3 region is CASSLRGGGWYEQYF. The CDR3 coding sequence is TGTGCCAGCAGCCTGCGCGGCGGGGGGTGGTACGAGCAGTACTTC.

The rearrangement links TRBV5-1 to TRBJ2-1, with 8 bases identical to TRBD2. V shed 0 bases and J 2 bases; nucleotides not matched to a gene: 1. The germline V gene has CDR1 SGHRS and CDR2 YFSETQ. The CDR3 consists of 15 residues. CDR3 sequence (DNA): TGCGCCAGCAGCTTGGTAGCGGGACCCTACAATGAGCAGTTCTTC. As protein: CASSLVAGPYNEQFF.

This chain uses TRBV4-1 with TRBJ1-2; 11 positions match TRBD1. Germline CDR1 MGHRA, CDR2 YSYEKL. The CDR3 consists of 17 residues. V gave up 5 bases and J gave up 5 bases; unmatched junction bases: 13. CDR3 region: CASSSKVRDRGLYGYTF. Written as DNA, the CDR3 is TGCGCCAGCAGCTCTAAAGTCCGGGACAGGGGGTTGTATGGCTACACCTTC.

The V and J genes are TRBV7-6 and TRBJ2-3; the match to TRBD2 covers 7 bases. Germline CDR1 reads SGHVS; CDR2 reads FNYEAQ. The CDR3 is 17 amino acids. V shed 1 base and J 4 bases; nucleotides not matched to a gene: 11. The CDR3 DNA sequence: TGTGCCAGCAGCTTAGTATCCGTGGGAGGGCTGGCAGATACGCAGTATTTT. Protein product: CASSLVSVGGLADTQYF. Variable domain in full (rest from reference TRBV7-6 and TRBJ2-3): GAGVSQSPRYKVTKRGQDVALRCDPISGHVSLYWYRQALGQGPEFLTYFNYEAQQDKSGLPNDRFSAERPEGSISTLTIQRTEQRDSAMYRCASSLVSVGGLADTQYFGPGTRLTVL.

The rearrangement joins TRBV6-1 to TRBJ2-1; 8 nucleotides match TRBD2. Germline V gives CDR1 MNHNS, CDR2 SASEGT. The ends lost 8 bases at V and 7 bases at J; junction bases unmatched: 10. This CDR3 comprises 14 residues. CDR3 nucleotides: TGTGCCAGCGGAATTTTAGCGGGAATAAATGAGCAGTTCTTC. As protein: CASGILAGINEQFF.

The chain combines TRBV9 with TRBJ1-2, with D perhaps TRBD1 (5 bases). The germline CDR1 and CDR2 sequences are SGDLS and YYNGEE. The CDR3 length is 16 residues. V dropped 0 bases and J dropped 3 bases, with 15 bases sitting between them. CDR3: CASSVGDSPLDYGYTF. CDR3 coding DNA: TGTGCCAGCAGCGTAGGGGACTCCCCTCTCGACTATGGCTACACCTTC.

The rearrangement uses TRBV6-1 and TRBJ1-1; D is possibly TRBD1 (5 bases). Trimming took off 4 bases at V and 7 bases at J, with 13 bases between the two ends. The CDR3 sequence is 13 residues long. The germline CDR1 and CDR2 sequences are MNHNS and SASEGT. DNA for the CDR3: TGTGCCAGCAGTGTTAGCGGGACGGATGAAGCTTTCTTT. It yields the protein CASSVSGTDEAFF.

This clone was recorded a few times. The same CDR3 also results from other DNA sequences found in this sample. The gene calls are TRBV9 and TRBJ1-3; 8 bases map to TRBD1. V was clipped by 4 bases and J by 4 bases; unmatched bases: 7. The germline CDR1 and CDR2 sequences are SGDLS and YYNGEE. This CDR3 comprises 15 residues. The CDR3 nucleotides read TGTGCCAGCAGCTTCCAGGGGGCGCGCGGAAACACCATATATTTT. As protein: CASSFQGARGNTIYF.

The gene calls are TRBV4-2 and TRBJ2-7; TRBD2 matches at 10 bases. The germline gives CDR1 LGHNA, CDR2 YNFKEQ. Losses at the gene ends were 4 bases for V and 4 bases for J; bases not matched to a gene: 7. CDR3 size: 15 residues. In DNA form, the CDR3 reads TGTGCCAGCAGCCCCTCAGCGGGAGGGCGGTACGAGCAGTACTTC. Translated, it gives CASSPSAGGRYEQYF.

The J gene is TRBJ2-1, the V gene TRBV14; tentatively, D is TRBD2 (6 bases). The CDR3 consists of 19 residues. V was shortened by 5 bases and J by 1 base, with 24 bases between the two germline ends. The germline gives CDR1 SGHDN, CDR2 FVKESK. The CDR3 DNA reads TGTGCCAGCAGCGAGCGTACCGGGACTCTCCGAGATTCCTACAATGAGCAGTTCTTC. Its protein product is CASSERTGTLRDSYNEQFF.

The V call is TRBV7-9, the J call TRBJ1-1; D gene uncertain. V lost 1 base and J 1 base, leaving 16 bases between the germline ends. CDR1 and CDR2 (germline): SEHNR, FQNEAQ (reference sequence). The CDR3 is made up of 17 amino acids. Here the CDR3 reads CASSLGGSNPWNTEAFF. In nucleotides, the CDR3 is TGTGCCAGCAGCTTAGGAGGGTCCAACCCTTGGAACACTGAAGCTTTCTTT.

CDR3 nucleotide sequence: TGTGCCAGCAGCTCTCCCGGCGGCACCTATGGCTACACCTTC. Translated, it gives CASSSPGGTYGYTF. The chain combines TRBV7-9 with TRBJ1-2; no clear D gene. The CDR3 covers 14 residues. CDR1 SEHNR and CDR2 FQNEAQ come from the germline V gene (reference sequence). Trimming took 4 bases from V and 4 from J, leaving 13 bases between them.

The V and J genes are TRBV7-3 and TRBJ1-2; D unresolved. This CDR3 contains 13 residues. The ends were cut back, 4 bases at V and 7 bases at J, with 13 bases in the middle. CDR1 and CDR2 from the germline V gene are SGHTA and FQGTGA. The CDR3 nucleotides are TGTGCCAGCAGCTCGGGTCCGGCGGGTGGCTACACCTTC. Protein sequence: CASSSGPAGGYTF. The full variable domain, rest sourced from reference TRBV7-3 and TRBJ1-2, is GAGVSQTPSNKVTEKGKYVELRCDPISGHTALYWYRQSLGQGPEFLIYFQGTGAADDSGLPNDRFFAVRPEGSVSTLKIQRTERGDSAVYLCASSSGPAGGYTFGSGTRLTVV.

V and J are TRBV9 and TRBJ2-5, with 11 bases lining up with TRBD2. From germline, CDR1 is SGDLS and CDR2 YYNGEE. V dropped 0 bases and J dropped 4; count of bases not matched to a gene: 2. The CDR3 length is 15 residues. Written as DNA, the CDR3 is TGTGCCAGCAGCGTAGGACTAGCGGGACTAGAGACCCAGTACTTC. Its protein product is CASSVGLAGLETQYF.

The chain uses TRBV19 and TRBJ1-4; 9 positions match TRBD1. V was clipped by 7 bases and J by 7 bases; unmatched bases: 10. The germline V gene encodes CDR1 LNHDA and CDR2 SQIVND (reference sequence). There are 15 residues in the CDR3. The DNA of the CDR3 is TGTGCCAGTACCCACCGGGACAGGGAAGGTGAAAAACTGTTTTTT. Translation: CASTHRDREGEKLFF. Based on the CDR3 plus reference TRBV19 and TRBJ1-4, the full variable domain is DGGITQSPKYLFRKEGQNVTLSCEQNLNHDAMYWYRQDPGQGLRLIYYSQIVNDFQKGDIAEGYSVSREKKESFPLTVTSAQKNPTAFYLCASTHRDREGEKLFFGSGTQLSVL.

V usage is TRBV11-2 and J usage is TRBJ2-3, with TRBD2 matching over 10 bases. The length of the CDR3 is 15 residues. V shed 3 bases and J 6 bases; nucleotides not matched to a gene: 6. The germline V gene encodes CDR1 SGHAT and CDR2 FQNNGV. Here the CDR3 DNA reads TGTGCCAGCAGCTTTTCAGCGGGAGGGCCGGATACGCAGTATTTT. Its protein is CASSFSAGGPDTQYF.

This chain uses TRBV5-4 with TRBJ2-5, with 9 bases that match TRBD2. Germline CDR1 and CDR2: SGHNT and YYREEE (reference sequence). V lost 7 bases, J lost 4 bases, and 2 bases stayed unmatched. The CDR3 consists of 12 residues. In nucleotides, the CDR3 is TGTGCCAGCTCTAGCGGGATAGAGACCCAGTACTTC. Translated: CASSSGIETQYF.

The genes are TRBV28 and TRBJ2-7; D is perhaps TRBD2 (6 bases). The length of the CDR3 is 15 residues. Per the germline V gene, CDR1 is MDHEN and CDR2 is SYDVKM. Trimming removed 3 bases at V and 4 bases at J, with 16 bases between. This chain's CDR3 is CASSFQGRGKYEQYF. As DNA, the CDR3 is TGTGCCAGCAGTTTCCAAGGGCGGGGTAAATACGAGCAGTACTTC.

The DNA of the CDR3 is TGTGCCAGCACCGGTACAGGAGTCCCTGAAAAACTGTTTTTT. Protein product: CASTGTGVPEKLFF. This chain connects TRBV6-1 to TRBJ1-4, with a possible D match to TRBD1 (5 bases). Germline CDR1 reads MNHNS; CDR2 reads SASEGT. Deletions cut 7 bases from V and 7 bases from J, with 16 bases between. The CDR3 length is 14 residues.

This chain connects TRBV2 to TRBJ1-6; D is undetermined. The germline V gene has CDR1 SNHLY and CDR2 FYNNEI. The ends were cut back, 2 bases at V and 12 bases at J, with 8 bases in the middle. The length of the CDR3 is 12 residues. The CDR3 region has the DNA TGTGCCAGCAGTGAACTGGTCAGACCCCTCCACTTT. The encoded protein is CASSELVRPLHF.

This chain uses TRBV4-1 with TRBJ2-1; D perhaps matches TRBD1 (6 bases). The CDR3 is 12 residues long. The germline V and J ends were trimmed by 4 bases and 7 bases, with 8 bases remaining between them. From germline, CDR1 is MGHRA and CDR2 YSYEKL. The CDR3 protein is CASSPGTNEQFF. Here the CDR3 DNA reads TGCGCCAGCAGCCCTGGGACAAATGAGCAGTTCTTC.

V and J are TRBV29-1 and TRBJ2-5; possible D gene TRBD1, 6 bases. CDR1 and CDR2 (germline): SQVTM, ANQGSEA. Trimming cost V 2 bases and J 5 bases, with 18 bases left between them. The CDR3 sequence is 15 residues long. The CDR3 DNA reads as TGCAGCGTTGAACTCCTTCAGGGGCGTACGGAGACCCAGTACTTC. Its protein is CSVELLQGRTETQYF.

The V call is TRBV5-6, the J call TRBJ2-1; no definite D call. The CDR3 consists of 15 residues. Trimming stripped 0 bases from V and 0 bases from J, with 7 bases between. The germline V gene has CDR1 SGHDT and CDR2 YYEEEE. CDR3 residues: CASSLEASSYNEQFF. The CDR3 DNA sequence: TGTGCCAGCAGCTTGGAAGCAAGCTCCTACAATGAGCAGTTCTTC.

The chain links TRBV2 to TRBJ2-3; D gene uncertain. From germline, CDR1 is SNHLY and CDR2 FYNNEI. CDR3 length equals 12 residues. V was cut by 7 bases and J by 6 bases, with 11 bases left in between. This chain's CDR3 is CASTLVSDTQYF. The CDR3 DNA sequence: TGTGCCAGCACCCTAGTCTCCGATACGCAGTATTTT.

The rearrangement joins TRBV15 to TRBJ2-1; 10 nucleotides match TRBD2. Per germline, CDR1 LNHNV and CDR2 YYDKDF (reference sequence). This CDR3 region has 17 residues. Unmatched junction bases numbered 18, after V lost 6 bases and J lost 10 bases. This CDR3 reads CATSFSLGLAGDREQFF. The DNA of the CDR3 is TGTGCCACCAGTTTCTCTCTAGGGCTAGCGGGAGACAGGGAGCAGTTCTTC.

The J gene is TRBJ1-1, the V gene TRBV4-1; D ambiguous. The germline V gene has CDR1 MGHRA and CDR2 YSYEKL. The CDR3 sequence is 12 residues long. V lost 7 bases and J lost 10, with 16 bases in between. CDR3: CASKGEGGLAFF. In DNA form, the CDR3 reads TGCGCCAGCAAGGGTGAGGGAGGCTTAGCTTTCTTT.

The chain carries TRBV5-4 and TRBJ2-7, with D unclear. The CDR3 is 15 amino acids. The V end was cut by 0 bases, the J end by 9 bases, with 19 bases between. Germline V lookup: CDR1 SGHNT, CDR2 YYREEE (reference sequence). CDR3 DNA: TGTGCCAGCAGCTTGGGCGGTGTTCGTGAGTATCGGCAGTACTTC. Its translation: CASSLGGVREYRQYF. Full variable domain (rest looked up from reference TRBV5-4 and TRBJ2-7): ETGVTQSPTHLIKTRGQQVTLRCSSQSGHNTVSWYQQALGQGPQFIFQYYREEENGRGNFPPRFSGLQFPNYSSELNVNALELDDSALYLCASSLGGVREYRQYFGPGTRLTVT.